This T cell receptor (beta chain) was found in a study of blood T cell repertoires in COVID-19. Original analysis: Amplification of reference gene primers provided the estimated nucleated cell counts. Sequenced by immunoSEQ multiplex PCR; TCRdb stores in-frame clones only, minus some. V and J calls and clone size are copied from that table; D and trimming were computed from the DNA. Altogether 260,000 or so clones are present, around 84% being singletons, with the ten largest covering about 2.7%. V lost 6 bases and J 4 bases, leaving 10 bases between the germline ends. Germline CDR1 and CDR2: MNHEY and SVGAGI. The CDR3 is 13 residues long.

This sequence originates from a woman aged 50 to 60 who had recovered from COVID-19. The V gene is TRBV6-5, the J gene TRBJ1-3, with D unclear. The sequenced material came from PBMCs or T cells enriched from blood (not recorded which). For the CDR3, the DNA is TGTGCCAGCAGATTTTTAAGCGGAAACACCATATATTTT. Encoded protein: CASRFLSGNTIYF.